This T cell receptor beta chain was documented in a study of blood T cell repertoires in COVID-19. CDR1 and CDR2 from the germline V gene are MNHEY and SMNVEV (reference sequence). Trimming at V came to 7 bases and at J to 10 bases, leaving 13 bases not matched to a gene. The CDR3 contains 15 residues. The Seattle patients, enrolled during active infection, were followed longitudinally. Per the authors' pipeline: Amplifying reference gene primers gave estimates of nucleated cell counts. Method: immunoSEQ multiplex PCR; TCRdb's copy keeps in-frame clones and lacks some. Clonal size and the V and J genes are those of that table, whereas D and trimming came from the DNA. The table records 200,000 to 250,000 clones, 70% to 90% of them present only once.

Source material: peripheral blood. V gene TRBV27 combines with J gene TRBJ1-6; 7 positions agree with TRBD1. This clonotype was sampled from a man over 45 with COVID-19, enrolled during active disease. For the CDR3, the DNA is TGTGCCAGCACCCTGCTCAGGGGGGCCTGGTCACCCCTCCACTTT. Translation gives CASTLLRGAWSPLHF.